Listed below are T cell receptor beta chains from one sample, sequenced in a study of cytomegalovirus exposure and HLA in healthy donors. TCRdb keeps only in-frame clones here, not all; method: immunoSEQ multiplex PCR. This table holds 200,000 to 250,000 clones, over 80% found once. Sequenced: PBMCs. The receptors stem from a woman younger than 45 in good health and CMV-seropositive. CDR3s include the opening cysteine and the closing phenylalanine or tryptophan. D genes are given only for firm matches. The listing skips clone size in some rows; elsewhere it reads once, few, many or a size class.

>TRBD2|TRBV30|few|TRBJ2-7
TGTGCCTGGAGGGTAGCGGGCCCCTACGAGCAGTACTTC
CAWRVAGPYEQYF
>-|TRBV28|-|TRBJ1-1
TGTGCCAGCAGCATCCAGAGGGTAGGAAACACTGAAGCTTTCTTT
CASSIQRVGNTEAFF
>TRBD2|TRBV18|-|TRBJ2-7
TGTGCCAGCTCACCACAAAGCGGGGAATCCTACGAGCAGTACTTC
CASSPQSGESYEQYF
>-|TRBV13|-|TRBJ2-1
TGTGCCAGCAGCACCCCGGGCCATGAGCAGTTCTTC
CASSTPGHEQFF
>TRBD1|TRBV29-1|-|TRBJ1-1
TGCAGCGTTCTCAGACAAACCGGGACAGGGGCTTTGAACACTGAAGCTTTCTTT
CSVLRQTGTGALNTEAFF
>TRBD2|TRBV27|-|TRBJ2-1
TGTGCCAGCAGCACGTGGCCCCAATGGGAGGGCGGAAGCAATGAGCAGTTCTTC
CASSTWPQWEGGSNEQFF
>-|TRBV27|-|TRBJ1-2
TGTGCCAGCAGTTTAACAGGGACCTATGGCTACACCTTC
CASSLTGTYGYTF
>-|TRBV13|-|TRBJ1-1
TGTGCCAGCAGCTCGGGACCGATGGAAGCTTTCTTT
CASSSGPMEAFF
>-|TRBV7-2|few|TRBJ1-4
TGTGCCAGCAGCCCCCTAGGTCAGGGAAGTGAAAAACTGTTTTTT
CASSPLGQGSEKLFF
>-|TRBV10-3|-|TRBJ1-1
TGTGCCATCAGTCCTGGGGGCACTGAAGCTTTCTTT
CAISPGGTEAFF
>-|TRBV27|-|TRBJ1-1
TGTGCCAGCAGTTTATCGAGCAGGGGCACTGAAGCTTTCTTT
CASSLSSRGTEAFF
>TRBD1|TRBV19|-|TRBJ2-7
TGTGCCAGTAGTCGAGGGACAGGGGTCTACGAGCAGTACTTC
CASSRGTGVYEQYF
>-|TRBV25-1|few|TRBJ1-4
TGTGCCAGCAGTCTGGGACCGGAACTGTTTTTT
CASSLGPELFF
>-|TRBV7-6|-|TRBJ2-7
TGTGCCAGCAGCTCTATGGACAGTCCCTTTTACGAGCAGTACTTC
CASSSMDSPFYEQYF
>-|TRBV10-1|few|TRBJ2-5
TGCGCCAGCAGTGAGTCGATAGGAGAGACCCAGTACTTC
CASSESIGETQYF
>-|TRBV27|-|TRBJ1-1
TGTGCCAGCAGTTTAGTACAGGGCTCCCTGAACACTGAAGCTTTCTTT
CASSLVQGSLNTEAFF
>TRBD2|TRBV29-1|-|TRBJ2-7
TGCAGCGTTGAGATTGTTGCCGGGACTAATTCCTACGAGCAGTACTTC
CSVEIVAGTNSYEQYF
>-|TRBV29-1|-|TRBJ2-1
TGCAGCGTGAGCGGGACATCCGATTATCCTTTGAAAAACAATGAGCAGTTCTTC
CSVSGTSDYPLKNNEQFF
>TRBD2|TRBV7-6|-|TRBJ2-7
TGTGCCAGCAGCTCCATAGCGGGAGAATTGCCCTACGAGCAGTACTTC
CASSSIAGELPYEQYF
>TRBD1|TRBV6-4|-|TRBJ2-3
TGTGCCAGCAGTCCCCGGCGGACAGGACTTGAAGATACGCAGTATTTT
CASSPRRTGLEDTQYF
>-|TRBV7-2|-|TRBJ2-5
TGTGCCAGCAGCTTATCAATGAATGGGGCCCAGTACTTC
CASSLSMNGAQYF
>TRBD1|TRBV29-1|-|TRBJ2-3
TGCAGCGTTGGACAGGGGACAGATACGCAGTATTTT
CSVGQGTDTQYF
>-|TRBV15|-|TRBJ1-2
TGTGCCACCAGCAGAGAGTCGCCCCCGAGGGATGGCTACACCTTC
CATSRESPPRDGYTF
>-|TRBV30|few|TRBJ1-5
TGTGCCTGGAGTGTACGAAGAGGGCGTAATCAGCCCCAGCATTTT
CAWSVRRGRNQPQHF
>-|TRBV5-1|-|TRBJ2-5
TGCGCCAGCAGCTTGGACGGGAGTGGGCAAGAGACCCAGTACTTC
CASSLDGSGQETQYF
>-|TRBV2|once|TRBJ1-1
TGTGCCAGCAGCACACAGGGGAACACTGAAGCTTTCTTT
CASSTQGNTEAFF
>TRBD1|TRBV10-3|-|TRBJ1-2
TGTGCCATAAAGGGGGCCTATGGCTACACCTTC
CAIKGAYGYTF
>-|TRBV7-3|once|TRBJ2-7
TGTGCCAGCAGCGATGGGGCTCTATACGAGCAGTACTTC
CASSDGALYEQYF
>-|TRBV5-1|once|TRBJ2-7
TGCGCCAGCAGCTGGCCGAGCTCCTACGAGCAGTACTTC
CASSWPSSYEQYF
>-|TRBV14|-|TRBJ2-7
TGTGCCAGCAGCCTAACAGGGACCGAGCAGTACTTC
CASSLTGTEQYF
>TRBD2|TRBV9|-|TRBJ2-3
TGTGCCAGCAGCGTAGCGGGAGGGGGCACAGATACGCAGTATTTT
CASSVAGGGTDTQYF
>TRBD1|TRBV5-1|-|TRBJ1-1
TGCGCCAGCAGCACCGAGGGACAGGCTGGCACTGAAGCTTTCTTT
CASSTEGQAGTEAFF
>TRBD1|TRBV7-6|-|TRBJ1-5
TGTGCCAGCAGCTTAGGGACAGGATACAATCAGCCCCAGCATTTT
CASSLGTGYNQPQHF
>-|TRBV4-3|few|TRBJ1-2
TGCGCCAGCAGCCAAGATCGAGGGCAGGACCCCTATGGCTACACCTTC
CASSQDRGQDPYGYTF
>-|TRBV6-1|once|TRBJ2-7
TGTGCCAGCAGTCCTGACAGGCGGTTGGAGCAGTACTTC
CASSPDRRLEQYF
>-|TRBV6-5|-|TRBJ2-2
TGTGCCAGCAGTTACGGCGGACCCGGGGAGCTGTTTTTT
CASSYGGPGELFF
>-|TRBV5-1|-|TRBJ1-2
TGCGCCAGCAGCCCCTTCGTGGCAGAGGGGATTAACTATGGCTACACCTTC
CASSPFVAEGINYGYTF
>TRBD1|TRBV5-1|-|TRBJ1-3
TGCGCCAGCAGCTTATCAGGGGGGATTGGAAACACCATATATTTT
CASSLSGGIGNTIYF
>-|TRBV7-8|-|TRBJ2-1
TGTGCCAGCAACGCCGGGTTCAATGAGCAGTTCTTC
CASNAGFNEQFF
>TRBD1|TRBV2|-|TRBJ1-4
TGTGCCACCTCCGGGACAGGGGCTGAAAAACTGTTTTTT
CATSGTGAEKLFF
>-|TRBV6-1|-|TRBJ2-1
TGTGCCAGCAGTGAACCTGATACAGGGCTCCTCTACAATGAGCAGTTCTTC
CASSEPDTGLLYNEQFF
>-|TRBV4-3|few|TRBJ1-2
TGCGCCAGCAGCCGGGTCCCGGGAGCTAACTATGGCTACACCTTC
CASSRVPGANYGYTF
>-|TRBV29-1|-|TRBJ1-5
TGCAGCGTTAATTGGGGTAGCAATCAGCCCCAGCATTTT
CSVNWGSNQPQHF
>-|TRBV9|-|TRBJ2-7
TGTGCCAGCAGCGGACGGGACACCTCACCGTCCTACGAGCAGTACTTC
CASSGRDTSPSYEQYF
>-|TRBV6-5|-|TRBJ1-2
TGTGCCAGCAGTCTCAGAGGGACGGAATATGGCTACACCTTC
CASSLRGTEYGYTF